This is a list of T cell receptor beta chains from one sample in a study of prognosis after radiotherapy for stage I lung cancer. TCRdb called the multiplex PCR reads again in MiXCR, with one record for every CDR3 protein. The sample shows 20,000 or so distinct CDR3 sequences, 43% of them seen only once. Sequencing used PBMCs, obtained before or after stereotactic body radiation therapy (not recorded which). These receptors came from a donor of 50 years or more with non-small cell lung cancer. Each CDR3 is given with its conserved first and last residue. The order of the fields is clone size, J gene, D gene, V gene, CDR3 protein, CDR3 DNA. A D gene is named only where the DNA matches it firmly. Clone size, where shown, is once, few, many, or a class for clones that have expanded.

clone_size: many; j_call: TRBJ1-2; d_call: .; v_call: TRBV9; cdr3_aa: CASSPTGTSNYGYTF; cdr3_nt: TGTGCCAGCAGCCCTACAGGGACCTCTAACTATGGCTACACCTTC
clone_size: medium-sized; j_call: TRBJ2-3; d_call: .; v_call: TRBV7-9; cdr3_aa: CASSGPGLGTDTQYF; cdr3_nt: TGTGCCAGCAGCGGCCCGGGACTCGGCACAGATACGCAGTATTTT
clone_size: few; j_call: TRBJ2-1; d_call: TRBD2; v_call: TRBV9; cdr3_aa: CASSSELREDEQFF; cdr3_nt: TGTGCCAGCAGTTCGGAATTGCGGGAGGATGAGCAGTTCTTC
clone_size: few; j_call: TRBJ2-7; d_call: .; v_call: TRBV7-2; cdr3_aa: CASSTPFNTYDQYF; cdr3_nt: TGTGCTAGCAGCACTCCTTTTAATACCTACGATCAGTACTTC
clone_size: .; j_call: TRBJ2-2; d_call: .; v_call: TRBV19; cdr3_aa: CASSIIRGGGTGELFF; cdr3_nt: TGTGCCAGTAGTATTATAAGGGGAGGGGGCACCGGGGAGCTGTTTTTT
clone_size: medium-sized; j_call: TRBJ2-7; d_call: .; v_call: TRBV9; cdr3_aa: CASSVDGTYEQYF; cdr3_nt: TGTGCCAGCAGCGTAGACGGAACCTACGAGCAGTACTTC
clone_size: many; j_call: TRBJ1-1; d_call: TRBD1; v_call: TRBV5-8; cdr3_aa: CASSQPGQGKAFF; cdr3_nt: TGTGCCAGCAGTCAACCGGGACAGGGTAAAGCTTTCTTT
clone_size: .; j_call: TRBJ2-3; d_call: .; v_call: TRBV24-1; cdr3_aa: CATIDFMDTQYF; cdr3_nt: TGTGCCACTATTGATTTCATGGATACGCAGTATTTT
clone_size: .; j_call: TRBJ1-3; d_call: .; v_call: TRBV5-4; cdr3_aa: CASSPGTVSGNTIYF; cdr3_nt: TGTGCCAGCAGCCCCGGGACGGTCTCTGGAAACACCATATATTTT
clone_size: many; j_call: TRBJ2-5; d_call: TRBD1; v_call: TRBV5-1; cdr3_aa: CASSLLGGTGGFGTQYF; cdr3_nt: TGCGCCAGCAGTCTCCTGGGGGGGACAGGGGGCTTTGGGACCCAGTACTTC
clone_size: medium-sized; j_call: TRBJ2-7; d_call: .; v_call: TRBV27; cdr3_aa: CASTPPYEQYF; cdr3_nt: TGTGCCAGCACCCCTCCCTACGAGCAGTACTTC
clone_size: few; j_call: TRBJ2-7; d_call: .; v_call: TRBV6-2/TRBV6-3; cdr3_aa: CASSSGQTLKNYEQYF; cdr3_nt: TGTGCCAGCAGTTCAGGACAGACGCTAAAAAACTACGAGCAGTACTTC
clone_size: .; j_call: TRBJ2-7; d_call: TRBD1; v_call: TRBV11-2; cdr3_aa: CASSYRQGGGEQYF; cdr3_nt: TGTGCCAGCAGCTACCGACAGGGTGGGGGCGAGCAGTACTTC
clone_size: .; j_call: TRBJ2-3; d_call: .; v_call: TRBV24-1; cdr3_aa: CATSDFSGGASDTQYF; cdr3_nt: TGTGCCACCAGTGATTTTAGCGGTGGTGCATCCGATACGCAGTATTTT
clone_size: .; j_call: TRBJ1-2; d_call: TRBD1; v_call: TRBV20-1; cdr3_aa: CSASDRVNYGYTF; cdr3_nt: TGCAGTGCTTCGGACAGGGTGAACTATGGCTACACCTTC
clone_size: many; j_call: TRBJ1-5; d_call: .; v_call: TRBV18; cdr3_aa: CASSPGVNSNQPQHF; cdr3_nt: TGTGCCAGCTCACCTGGTGTAAATAGCAATCAGCCCCAGCATTTT
clone_size: .; j_call: TRBJ2-2; d_call: .; v_call: TRBV5-1; cdr3_aa: CASIPRTCGGTGELFF; cdr3_nt: TGCGCCAGCATCCCCAGGACGTGTGGAGGCACCGGGGAGCTGTTTTTT
clone_size: .; j_call: TRBJ2-1; d_call: .; v_call: TRBV6-5; cdr3_aa: CAIIYGSSGGNEQFF; cdr3_nt: TGTGCCATCATTTATGGGTCTAGTGGGGGCAATGAGCAGTTCTTC
clone_size: many; j_call: TRBJ1-5; d_call: TRBD1; v_call: TRBV12-3/TRBV12-4; cdr3_aa: CASSGTGVQPQHF; cdr3_nt: TGTGCCAGCTCCGGGACAGGGGTTCAGCCCCAGCATTTT
clone_size: .; j_call: TRBJ2-3; d_call: .; v_call: TRBV20-1; cdr3_aa: CSARTIGTDTQYF; cdr3_nt: TGCAGTGCTAGGACTATCGGTACAGATACGCAGTATTTT
clone_size: many; j_call: TRBJ1-2; d_call: .; v_call: TRBV5-6; cdr3_aa: CASTLDGIYGYTF; cdr3_nt: TGTGCCAGCACGTTGGACGGCATCTATGGCTACACCTTC
clone_size: .; j_call: TRBJ1-2; d_call: .; v_call: TRBV24-1; cdr3_aa: CATSDFFADYGYTF; cdr3_nt: TGTGCCACCAGTGATTTTTTTGCGGACTATGGCTACACCTTC
clone_size: .; j_call: TRBJ1-2; d_call: .; v_call: TRBV20-1; cdr3_aa: CSAPAGAGHYGYTF; cdr3_nt: TGCAGTGCCCCGGCAGGGGCAGGGCACTATGGCTACACCTTC
clone_size: .; j_call: TRBJ2-1; d_call: TRBD2; v_call: TRBV9; cdr3_aa: CASSRGGTTDNEQFF; cdr3_nt: TGTGCCAGCAGTAGGGGAGGGACTACCGACAATGAGCAGTTCTTC
clone_size: .; j_call: TRBJ2-1; d_call: .; v_call: TRBV7-7; cdr3_aa: CASSPEALGNEQFF; cdr3_nt: TGTGCTAGCAGCCCGGAGGCCCTCGGGAATGAGCAGTTCTTC
clone_size: many; j_call: TRBJ2-7; d_call: TRBD1; v_call: TRBV6-1; cdr3_aa: CASSTRRDRGRFEQYF; cdr3_nt: TGTGCCAGCAGTACCCGCCGGGACAGGGGGCGCTTCGAGCAGTACTTC